The sequence of this TCR beta chain was determined in a study of cytomegalovirus exposure and HLA in healthy donors. The study's findings and limits: In an earlier analysis, most TCR beta V segments were productive about 87% or about 30% of the time.

The CDR3 is 13 amino acids. Germline CDR1 is MNHEY and CDR2 is SVGAGI. V lost 4 bases and J 4 bases, leaving 10 bases between the germline ends. On this clone: As yet, its antigen is unknown.

PCR was performed using 60 Vbeta and 13 Jbeta primers. The assay was immunoSEQ multiplex PCR, and TCRdb's table has in-frame clones only and misses some. The sample holds 200,000 or so clones. The sequenced sample consisted of PBMCs. The chain couples TRBV6-5 to TRBJ1-1, with D possibly matching TRBD1 (5 bases). This receptor was taken from a boy between 10 and 17 years old in good health and CMV-seronegative. CDR3 nucleotide sequence: TGTGCCAGCAGTTCAGGGTCGGGCACTGAAGCTTTCTTT. It encodes CASSSGSGTEAFF.